The clone carrying this T cell receptor beta chain came up many times. Its antigen is unidentified. This sample is part of a study of molecular identifiers for immune sequencing clone quantification. In TCRdb, the PCR reads were re-called with MiXCR into one record per CDR3 protein. Here the sample spans about 510,000 distinct CDR3 sequences, about 22% being singletons. Germline-derived CDR1 and CDR2 are MDHEN and SYDVKM. This CDR3 spans 15 amino acids. The V gene lost 6 bases and the J gene lost 3 bases, with 18 bases spanning the gap. Whole-study results and caveats: Effector cells kept over 97% of their molecules in clones above 20 RNA copies, while naive cells kept under 1% there.

Sequencing was done on a sample of naive CD8+ T cells from blood, with Jurkat cell RNA spiked in. Stated subset: FACS-sorted CD8+CD4-CCR7+CD45RA+ naive T cells. The receptor was derived from a human donor in good health. Some libraries in this study had Jurkat cell RNA spiked in. The chain couples TRBV28 to TRBJ2-7; either TRBD1 or TRBD2 may fit D (5 bases each). The CDR3, as DNA: TGTGCCAGCAGCCACTGGGGGACCGCTGGCTACGAGCAGTACTTC. Protein: CASSHWGTAGYEQYF.